This is a list of T cell receptor beta chains from one sample in a study of CXCR3-negative and CXCR3-positive naive CD8 T cells. TCRdb reprocessed the 5' RACE reads, with one entry per CDR3 protein and no DNA. The specimen's table records some 40,000 distinct CDR3 sequences. The sample consisted of memory CD8+ T cells from blood. The receptor source for this set is a human donor in good health. Some clones in this sample may be carry-over from other donors' samples. Both conserved end residues are part of each CDR3. Fields, in order: clone size, J gene, V gene, CDR3 protein. Size is omitted from some rows. Given values are once, few, many or a class for expanded clones.

. | TRBJ2-1 | TRBV7-6 | CASSLVVSGPSSYNEQFF
. | TRBJ2-7 | TRBV20-1 | CSAYRDRLYYEQYF
. | TRBJ2-7 | TRBV29-1 | CSALAGAYEQYF
. | TRBJ2-7 | TRBV28 | CASSLLTGGDTYEQYF
. | TRBJ1-1 | TRBV7-9 | CASSFLTGKNTEAFF
. | TRBJ2-5 | TRBV7-6 | CASSTRQGFYETQYF
medium-sized | TRBJ1-2 | TRBV11-2 | CASSSAQGSFSYGYTF
medium-sized | TRBJ2-2 | TRBV6-4 | CASSDDAQGTTGELFF
. | TRBJ2-3 | TRBV6-4 | CVSSEPRQRTDTQYF
. | TRBJ2-3 | TRBV29-1 | CSVERLAGGSDTQYF
. | TRBJ2-5 | TRBV6-6 | CASSYSDRAQETQYF
. | TRBJ2-7 | TRBV7-8 | CASSVSGGPSYEQYF
. | TRBJ2-5 | TRBV11-3 | CASSAGETQYF
. | TRBJ2-7 | TRBV7-9 | CASSLGTVNEQYF
. | TRBJ2-7 | TRBV19 | CASKEGYEQYF
. | TRBJ2-1 | TRBV12-3/TRBV12-4 | CASSFLAGRRYNEQFF
. | TRBJ2-3 | TRBV4-3 | CASSQDGALTDTQYF
. | TRBJ1-2 | TRBV12-3/TRBV12-4 | CASSFVEGQEGYGYTF
. | TRBJ2-1 | TRBV21-1 | CASSRETGGRRRMDEQFF
. | TRBJ2-7 | TRBV7-9 | CASSRTSGGARSYEQYF
. | TRBJ1-2 | TRBV29-1 | CSVDGAGDGNYGYTF
. | TRBJ2-2 | TRBV4-1 | CASRGGDTGELFF
. | TRBJ2-7 | TRBV7-9 | CASSSPYRGAYEQYF
. | TRBJ1-2 | TRBV4-3 | CASSQDPEGLYGYTF
. | TRBJ2-5 | TRBV12-3/TRBV12-4 | CASSDASPSVYF
. | TRBJ2-1 | TRBV12-3/TRBV12-4 | CASSLNWGAPEQFF
. | TRBJ1-1 | TRBV29-1 | CSVRQVLMNTEAFF
. | TRBJ1-6 | TRBV12-3/TRBV12-4 | CASSFGQGASPLHF
. | TRBJ1-2 | TRBV7-9 | CASEEGVNYGYTF
. | TRBJ1-5 | TRBV7-9 | CASSLYSQPQHF
. | TRBJ2-5 | TRBV27 | CASSLFGQIQETQYF
. | TRBJ1-4 | TRBV29-1 | CSVAGTGLGTNEKLFF
medium-sized | TRBJ1-1 | TRBV7-6 | CASSLGLVTGAGGGEAFF
. | TRBJ1-2 | TRBV4-1 | CASSQDLGGALGGYTF
. | TRBJ1-2 | TRBV4-1 | CASSQGELQFRSPYGYTF
. | TRBJ2-5 | TRBV7-6 | CASRPYGTGGVETQYF
. | TRBJ2-7 | TRBV28 | CASSFRTSAYEQYF
. | TRBJ2-1 | TRBV6-4 | CASSDRLSNEQFF
. | TRBJ2-1 | TRBV7-9 | CASSSPGLAGGLF
. | TRBJ1-5 | TRBV9 | CASSVGNAQPQHF
. | TRBJ2-7 | TRBV4-1 | CASSNRGTGGPYEQYF
. | TRBJ2-7 | TRBV7-9 | CASSTRLGEQYF
. | TRBJ2-1 | TRBV7-8 | CASSLTARANEQFF
. | TRBJ2-7 | TRBV3-1 | CASSQVSGQSSYEQYF
. | TRBJ2-1 | TRBV7-6 | CASSLRGSSYNEQFF
. | TRBJ2-3 | TRBV6-4 | CASSDSSGGAPDTQYF
. | TRBJ2-3 | TRBV7-8 | CASSLKGDTQYF
. | TRBJ2-1 | TRBV20-1 | CSARGVPEQFF
. | TRBJ1-4 | TRBV28 | CASSLPDRGRGEKLFF
. | TRBJ2-3 | TRBV5-5 | CASSREVDTQYF
. | TRBJ2-1 | TRBV29-1 | CSVPAGGSYNEQFF
. | TRBJ2-7 | TRBV12-3/TRBV12-4 | CASSSGANYEQYF
. | TRBJ2-1 | TRBV29-1 | CSVNERGVYNEQFF
. | TRBJ2-3 | TRBV7-9 | CASSLIGQDQYF